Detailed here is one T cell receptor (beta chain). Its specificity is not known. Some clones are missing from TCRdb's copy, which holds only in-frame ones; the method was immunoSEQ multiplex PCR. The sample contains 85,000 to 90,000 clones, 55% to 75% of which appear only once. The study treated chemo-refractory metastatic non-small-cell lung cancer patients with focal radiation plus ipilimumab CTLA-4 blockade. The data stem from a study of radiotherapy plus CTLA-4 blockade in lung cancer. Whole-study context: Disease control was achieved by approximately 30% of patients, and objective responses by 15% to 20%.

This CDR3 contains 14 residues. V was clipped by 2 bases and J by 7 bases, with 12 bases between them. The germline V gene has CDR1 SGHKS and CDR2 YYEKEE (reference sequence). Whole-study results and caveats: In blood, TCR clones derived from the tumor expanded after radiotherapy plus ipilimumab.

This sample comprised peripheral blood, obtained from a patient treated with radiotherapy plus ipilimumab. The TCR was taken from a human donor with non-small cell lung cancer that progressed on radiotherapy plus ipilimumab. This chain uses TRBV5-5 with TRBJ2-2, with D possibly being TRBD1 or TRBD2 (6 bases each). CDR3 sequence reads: CASSLGGHSGELFF. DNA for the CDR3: TGTGCCAGCAGCTTAGGGGGGCACAGCGGGGAGCTGTTTTTT.